The entry below gives a single T cell receptor beta chain sequence along with its context. Its specificity is not known. This sample is drawn from a study of OX40 agonist ivuxolimab in advanced cancers. Study-wide points: Clonal expansion from baseline to week 6 occurred in both CD4+ and CD8+ T cells.

The assay was immunoSEQ multiplex PCR, and TCRdb's table has in-frame clones only and misses some. Of 60,000 or so clones in the sample, 84% were seen once. The specimen comprised CD4+ or CD8+ T cells sorted from blood, sampled in a trial of the OX40 agonist ivuxolimab. This clonotype originated in an adult with an advanced solid tumor such as melanoma, head and neck, liver or kidney cancer.

CDR3 bases: TGTGCCAGCAGTTCCTTGATTGGGGAGAACACTGAAGCTTTCTTT. It specifies CASSSLIGENTEAFF. The chain recombines TRBV5-6 with TRBJ1-1; D not certain. The V gene lost 5 bases and the J gene lost 1 base, with 15 bases spanning the gap. CDR3 length equals 15 residues. CDR1 SGHDT and CDR2 YYEEEE come from the germline V gene.